This record concerns one T cell receptor (beta chain) sequence. What it binds is unknown. It was with 60 Vbeta and 13 Jbeta primers that the PCR ran. The method was immunoSEQ multiplex PCR; TCRdb's version includes in-frame clones alone and lacks a portion of them. The sample yields about 130,000 clones, 75% to 90% seen once. The CDR3 is 15 residues long. The junction had 6 bases not matched to a gene; V was cut back by 1 base and J by 7 bases. CDR1 and CDR2 (germline): SGHTA, FQGNSA. Unrecorded immune exposures were likely, despite nominal health at sampling. The data stem from a study of cytomegalovirus exposure and HLA in healthy donors. Broader study findings: The investigators catalogued 150 to 200 TCR beta chains as cytomegalovirus-associated. Immune exposure information available was restricted to CMV serostatus. Reports credit the classifier with highly specific, highly sensitive diagnosis of cytomegalovirus status.

V usage is TRBV7-2 and J usage is TRBJ2-1; 8 nucleotides match TRBD2. This receptor was taken from a man aged 35-49 years in good health and CMV-seronegative. The sequencing input was PBMCs. In DNA, the CDR3 is TGTGCCAGCAGCTTAGTGGGGACTAGTCGAAATGAGCAGTTCTTC. It specifies CASSLVGTSRNEQFF.